Listed below are T cell receptor beta chains from one sample, sequenced in a study of T cell changes during pregnancy in multiple sclerosis. Profiled with immunoSEQ multiplex PCR; TCRdb holds only in-frame clones, not every one. The data show approximately 40,000 clones, 80% to 95% seen once. Material: peripheral blood. All receptors come from a female donor with multiple sclerosis, enrolled in a pregnancy study. The CDR3 runs from the conserved cysteine through the conserved F or W. A D gene is named only where the DNA matches it firmly. Some rows mark clone size as missing; the rest say once, few, many or name a class of expanded clone.

J gene: TRBJ2-3; D gene: .; CDR3 length: 15; clone size: .; V gene: TRBV5-1; CDR3 DNA: TGCGCCAGCAGCTTGGAGTGGGACAGCACAGATACGCAGTATTTT; CDR3 protein: CASSLEWDSTDTQYF
J gene: TRBJ2-4; D gene: .; CDR3 length: 12; clone size: once; V gene: TRBV14; CDR3 DNA: TGTGCCAGCAGCCAAGAAAAAAACATTCAGTACTTC; CDR3 protein: CASSQEKNIQYF
J gene: TRBJ2-7; D gene: TRBD2; CDR3 length: 16; clone size: once; V gene: TRBV7-6; CDR3 DNA: TGTGCCAGCAGCTTAGAGGCTAGCGGGATGATGTACGAGCAGTACTTC; CDR3 protein: CASSLEASGMMYEQYF
J gene: TRBJ2-5; D gene: TRBD2; CDR3 length: 16; clone size: .; V gene: TRBV28; CDR3 DNA: TGTGCCAGCAGTTCCCTCCTTGGACTAGGAGCAGAGACCCAGTACTTC; CDR3 protein: CASSSLLGLGAETQYF
J gene: TRBJ2-7; D gene: TRBD2; CDR3 length: 15; clone size: .; V gene: TRBV6-5; CDR3 DNA: TGTGCCAGCAGCCCGACTAGCGGGGGTCCCTACGAGCAGTACTTC; CDR3 protein: CASSPTSGGPYEQYF
J gene: TRBJ1-2; D gene: TRBD1; CDR3 length: 14; clone size: few; V gene: TRBV5-1; CDR3 DNA: TGCGCCAGCAGCTCGGACAGGGGAGCCTATGGCTACACCTTC; CDR3 protein: CASSSDRGAYGYTF
J gene: TRBJ1-5; D gene: .; CDR3 length: 14; clone size: .; V gene: TRBV27; CDR3 DNA: TGTGCCAGCAGTTTAGGACTCAACGATCAGCCCCAGCATTTT; CDR3 protein: CASSLGLNDQPQHF
J gene: TRBJ2-1; D gene: TRBD2; CDR3 length: 16; clone size: .; V gene: TRBV7-2; CDR3 DNA: TGTGCCAGCAGCTTAGCCGCGGGAGTGGGTTACAATGAGCAGTTCTTC; CDR3 protein: CASSLAAGVGYNEQFF
J gene: TRBJ2-2; D gene: .; CDR3 length: 14; clone size: .; V gene: TRBV10-2; CDR3 DNA: TGCGCCAGCAGTGAGTTCCTTAGCCGGCCCGAGCTGTTTTTT; CDR3 protein: CASSEFLSRPELFF
J gene: TRBJ1-4; D gene: .; CDR3 length: 14; clone size: .; V gene: TRBV2; CDR3 DNA: TGTGCCAGCAGTCAGCCCGTAACTAATGAAAAACTGTTTTTT; CDR3 protein: CASSQPVTNEKLFF
J gene: TRBJ2-7; D gene: .; CDR3 length: 13; clone size: .; V gene: TRBV6-6; CDR3 DNA: TGTGCCAGCAGCCTCGGACTGCCTGGCGAGCAGTACTTC; CDR3 protein: CASSLGLPGEQYF
J gene: TRBJ1-3; D gene: .; CDR3 length: 16; clone size: .; V gene: TRBV19; CDR3 DNA: TGTGCCAGTAGTCCAAGGGACATCAGAAGCGGAAACACCATATATTTT; CDR3 protein: CASSPRDIRSGNTIYF
J gene: TRBJ2-1; D gene: TRBD1; CDR3 length: 15; clone size: .; V gene: TRBV5-1; CDR3 DNA: TGCGCCAGCAGCTTGGGGGACAGCTCCTACAATGAGCAGTTCTTC; CDR3 protein: CASSLGDSSYNEQFF
J gene: TRBJ2-3; D gene: TRBD1; CDR3 length: 15; clone size: .; V gene: TRBV4-1; CDR3 DNA: TGCGCCAGCGAAGCGGGACAGGGGGGATTAGATACGCAGTATTTT; CDR3 protein: CASEAGQGGLDTQYF
J gene: TRBJ1-1; D gene: TRBD1; CDR3 length: 14; clone size: .; V gene: TRBV5-6; CDR3 DNA: TGTGCCAGCAACCTACAGGGGGAGTACACTGAAGCTTTCTTT; CDR3 protein: CASNLQGEYTEAFF
J gene: TRBJ2-4; D gene: .; CDR3 length: 15; clone size: few; V gene: TRBV4-1; CDR3 DNA: TGCGCCAGCAGCCAGACAGTGGTAGCCAAAAACATTCAGTACTTC; CDR3 protein: CASSQTVVAKNIQYF
J gene: TRBJ2-2; D gene: .; CDR3 length: 15; clone size: .; V gene: TRBV13; CDR3 DNA: TGTGCCAGCAGCGGCGGAGGGAGAGGGGCCGGGGAGCTGTTTTTT; CDR3 protein: CASSGGGRGAGELFF
J gene: TRBJ1-2; D gene: TRBD1; CDR3 length: 16; clone size: .; V gene: TRBV7-9; CDR3 DNA: TGTGCCAGCAGCTCCGGCCGGGACAGGGAAAGTGGTGGCTACACCTTC; CDR3 protein: CASSSGRDRESGGYTF
J gene: TRBJ2-7; D gene: .; CDR3 length: 17; clone size: .; V gene: TRBV28; CDR3 DNA: TGTGCCAGCAGTTTCCACAGTACCCCCCCTTTCTCCTACGAGCAGTACTTC; CDR3 protein: CASSFHSTPPFSYEQYF
J gene: TRBJ2-1; D gene: TRBD2; CDR3 length: 14; clone size: .; V gene: TRBV6-6; CDR3 DNA: TGTGCCAGCAGGACTAGCGGGTCATTGCGGGAGCAGTTCTTC; CDR3 protein: CASRTSGSLREQFF
J gene: TRBJ2-5; D gene: .; CDR3 length: 17; clone size: .; V gene: TRBV9; CDR3 DNA: TGTGCCAGCAGCGTAGCTTTCGCCAGAGGGATACAAGAGACCCAGTACTTC; CDR3 protein: CASSVAFARGIQETQYF
J gene: TRBJ2-7; D gene: .; CDR3 length: 15; clone size: .; V gene: TRBV6-5; CDR3 DNA: TGTGCCAGCAGTTATAACCGGCTAGCGTCCTACGAGCAGTACTTC; CDR3 protein: CASSYNRLASYEQYF
J gene: TRBJ2-3; D gene: TRBD2; CDR3 length: 16; clone size: .; V gene: TRBV4-2; CDR3 DNA: TGTGCCAGCAGCCAAGAAAGCGGGAGGTTTGCAGATACGCAGTATTTT; CDR3 protein: CASSQESGRFADTQYF